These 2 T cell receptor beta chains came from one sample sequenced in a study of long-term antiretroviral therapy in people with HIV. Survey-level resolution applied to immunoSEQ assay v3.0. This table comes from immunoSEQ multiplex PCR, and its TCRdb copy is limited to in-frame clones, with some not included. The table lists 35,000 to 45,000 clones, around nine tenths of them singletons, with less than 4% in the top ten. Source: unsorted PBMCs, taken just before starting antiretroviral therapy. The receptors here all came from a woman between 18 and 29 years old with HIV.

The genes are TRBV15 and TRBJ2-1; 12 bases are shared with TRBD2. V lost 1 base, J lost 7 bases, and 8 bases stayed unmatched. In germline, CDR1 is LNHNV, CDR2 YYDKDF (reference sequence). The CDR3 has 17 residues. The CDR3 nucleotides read TGTGCCACCAGCAGAGGGGTGCCTAGCGGGAGGGATAATGAGCAGTTCTTC. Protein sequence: CATSRGVPSGRDNEQFF.

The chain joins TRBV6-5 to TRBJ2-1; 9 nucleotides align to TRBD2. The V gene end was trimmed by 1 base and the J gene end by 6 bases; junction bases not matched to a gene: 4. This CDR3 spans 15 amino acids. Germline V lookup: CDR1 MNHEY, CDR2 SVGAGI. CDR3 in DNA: TGTGCCAGCAGTTACTTAGCGGGGGTGAGCAATGAGCAGTTCTTC. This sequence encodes CASSYLAGVSNEQFF.